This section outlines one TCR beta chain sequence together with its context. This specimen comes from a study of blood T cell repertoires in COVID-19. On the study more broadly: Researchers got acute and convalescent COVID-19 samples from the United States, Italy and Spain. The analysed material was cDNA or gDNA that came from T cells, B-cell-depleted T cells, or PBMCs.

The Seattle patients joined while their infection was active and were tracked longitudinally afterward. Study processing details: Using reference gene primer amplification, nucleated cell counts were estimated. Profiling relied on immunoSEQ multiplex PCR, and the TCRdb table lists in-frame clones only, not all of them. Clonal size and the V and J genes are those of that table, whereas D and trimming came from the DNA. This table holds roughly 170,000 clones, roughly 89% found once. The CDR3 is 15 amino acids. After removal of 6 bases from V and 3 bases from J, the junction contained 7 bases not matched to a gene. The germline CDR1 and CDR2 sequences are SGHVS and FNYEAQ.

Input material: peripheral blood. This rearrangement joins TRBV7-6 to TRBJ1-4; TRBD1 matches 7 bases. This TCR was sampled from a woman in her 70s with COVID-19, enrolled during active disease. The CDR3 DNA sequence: TGTGCCAGCAGGGGCCTACAGGGGCCTAATGAAAAACTGTTTTTT. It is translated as CASRGLQGPNEKLFF.